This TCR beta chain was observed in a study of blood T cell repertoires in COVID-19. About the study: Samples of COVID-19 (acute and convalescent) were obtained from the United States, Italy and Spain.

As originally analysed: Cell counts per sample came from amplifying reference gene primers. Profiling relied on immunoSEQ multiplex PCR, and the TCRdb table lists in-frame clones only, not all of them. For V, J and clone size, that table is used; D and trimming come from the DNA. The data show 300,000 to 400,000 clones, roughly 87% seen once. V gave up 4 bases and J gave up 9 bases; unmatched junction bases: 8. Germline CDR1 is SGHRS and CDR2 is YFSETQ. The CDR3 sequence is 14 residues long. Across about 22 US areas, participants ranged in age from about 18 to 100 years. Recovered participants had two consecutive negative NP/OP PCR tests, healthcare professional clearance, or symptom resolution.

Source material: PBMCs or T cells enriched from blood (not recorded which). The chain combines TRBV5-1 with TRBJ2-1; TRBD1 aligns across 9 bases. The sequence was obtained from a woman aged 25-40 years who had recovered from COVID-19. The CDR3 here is CASSITTGGGEQFF. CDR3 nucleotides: TGCGCCAGCAGCATAACGACAGGGGGTGGTGAGCAGTTCTTC.